Included here is one T cell receptor beta chain sequence, with context. The germline V gene encodes CDR1 DFQATT and CDR2 SNEGSKA (reference sequence). This CDR3 is 13 amino acids long. Sequencing libraries made from TCR beta cDNA carried unique molecular identifiers. T cells numbering about 0.95 to 10 million gave rise to roughly 0.5 million cDNA molecules. TCRdb itself ran the PCR reads through MiXCR, one entry per CDR3 protein. The table includes around 150,000 distinct CDR3 sequences, under 40% detected once. This specimen belongs to a study of post-analysis software for immune sequencing data. The source was blood, collected after autologous hematopoietic stem cell transplantation. The rearrangement uses TRBV20-1 and TRBJ2-5; 9 nucleotides agree with TRBD2. The end of the DNA aligns better with TRBJ2-7, so the J call may be wrong. This TCR was recovered from a girl under 18 with multiple sclerosis. Here the CDR3 DNA reads TGCAGTGCTAGGACTAGCGGAGTATACGAGCAGTACTTC. Translating gives CSARTSGVYEQYF.